The subject of this entry is one TCR beta chain. TCRdb reanalysed the RT-PCR reads using MiXCR and keeps one entry per CDR3 protein. Here the sample spans more than 400,000 distinct CDR3 sequences, approximately 7.7% being singletons. This entry belongs to a study of response to subunit inactivated influenza vaccine. Germline lookup yields CDR1 MDHEN and CDR2 SYDVKM. CDR3 size: 16 residues. Germline trimming cut 6 bases from V and 1 base from J; bases unmatched to any gene: 6. This TCR was recovered from a man aged 50 to 69 who received an inactivated influenza vaccine. The chain is built from TRBV28 and TRBJ2-2, with TRBD1 matching 9 bases. The specimen comprised PBMCs from blood, sampled roughly 24 months after vaccination. The CDR3 protein is CASRLQGAKNTGELFF. The CDR3 DNA is TGTGCCAGCAGGTTACAGGGGGCAAAGAACACCGGGGAGCTGTTTTTT.